The present TCR beta chain was sequenced within a study of blood T cells in healthy people across ages. This clonotype showed up just once. The germline CDR1 and CDR2 sequences are SQVTM and ANQGSEA. This CDR3 region has 15 residues. Primers used in a second PCR of roughly 7 to 12 cycles were a sample-barcoded 5' primer and a J-beta primer mix. One entry per CDR3 protein, called by TCRdb with MiXCR from the 5' RACE reads. The table has around 500,000 distinct CDR3 sequences, approximately 26% seen once. The sample was also reused in another study, on T cells of mothers and their children.

The receptor was derived from a boy aged 2 to 9 in good health. The sample consisted of blood. The chain couples TRBV29-1 to TRBJ2-1; 11 bases match TRBD1. The last part of the DNA fits TRBJ2-7 better; the J call may be wrong. This CDR3 reads CSVSFSGTGGYEQYF. CDR3 nucleotide sequence: TGCAGCGTCTCGTTTAGTGGGACAGGGGGCTACGAGCAGTACTTC.